This is a list of T cell receptor beta chains from one sample in a study of T cell changes during pregnancy in multiple sclerosis. Using immunoSEQ multiplex PCR, the repertoire was profiled, and TCRdb retains in-frame clones only, with some absent. The repertoire holds 90,000 to 95,000 clones, with 85% to 95% as singletons. The sample here was peripheral blood, taken in the first trimester of pregnancy. These receptors all come from a female donor with multiple sclerosis, enrolled in a pregnancy study. Both conserved end residues are trimmed from each CDR3. Each record gives: J gene, V gene, CDR3 protein.

J: TRBJ2-1; V: TRBV6-5; CDR3: ASSYLSGERGEQF
J: TRBJ1-1; V: TRBV5-1; CDR3: ASSELQGASTTEAF
J: TRBJ1-1; V: TRBV19; CDR3: ASTSRQGSEAF
J: TRBJ2-5; V: TRBV11-1; CDR3: ASSLHRERETQY
J: TRBJ1-2; V: TRBV11-2; CDR3: ASRPNLGTGTRHGYT
J: TRBJ1-5; V: TRBV2; CDR3: ASRSGTGRNQPQH
J: TRBJ1-1; V: TRBV6-1; CDR3: ASSEVYRVDTEAF
J: TRBJ2-7; V: TRBV7-9; CDR3: ASSNGLVYEQY
J: TRBJ2-1; V: TRBV2; CDR3: ASRQGASSYNEQF
J: TRBJ1-5; V: TRBV4-1; CDR3: ASSQDGQGNQPQH
J: TRBJ2-5; V: TRBV6-1; CDR3: ASSVGTDAETQY
J: TRBJ1-4; V: TRBV7-8; CDR3: ASSLVRDYEKLF
J: TRBJ2-7; V: TRBV5-6; CDR3: ASSHTGLLYYEQY
J: TRBJ2-3; V: TRBV5-4; CDR3: ASSSGGLAGGNPSTDTQY
J: TRBJ1-3; V: TRBV2; CDR3: ASTRTGNTIY
J: TRBJ2-7; V: TRBV2; CDR3: ASSEGGEWVYEQY
J: TRBJ2-7; V: TRBV9; CDR3: ASSAGSGGEQY
J: TRBJ1-3; V: TRBV7-8; CDR3: ASSLGTGGNTIY
J: TRBJ1-5; V: TRBV7-8; CDR3: ASSNREGQPQH
J: TRBJ2-1; V: TRBV6-4; CDR3: ASSDIGTGSYNEQF
J: TRBJ1-2; V: TRBV7-9; CDR3: ASSLPTGAGYGYT
J: TRBJ1-1; V: TRBV7-3; CDR3: ASSVTENTEAF
J: TRBJ2-7; V: TRBV6-6; CDR3: ASSLAGGPYEQY
J: TRBJ2-2; V: TRBV30; CDR3: AWRLTGNTGELF
J: TRBJ2-3; V: TRBV6-4; CDR3: ASSERPEDTQY
J: TRBJ1-3; V: TRBV18; CDR3: ASSPLDTVAGNTIY
J: TRBJ1-5; V: TRBV10-3; CDR3: AINTGDSNQPQH
J: TRBJ2-5; V: TRBV13; CDR3: ASSTDRGETQY
J: TRBJ2-1; V: TRBV27; CDR3: ASSFIQGYNEQF
J: TRBJ1-5; V: TRBV19; CDR3: ASRLQGGRTEPQH
J: TRBJ2-1; V: TRBV7-9; CDR3: ASSGGADYNEQF
J: TRBJ1-4; V: TRBV14; CDR3: ASSQDSRMDEKLF
J: TRBJ2-7; V: TRBV11-2; CDR3: ASSPAGQGYEQY
J: TRBJ1-3; V: TRBV19; CDR3: ASSYTTGLGNTIY
J: TRBJ2-1; V: TRBV7-2; CDR3: ASSFGSGGSDEQF
J: TRBJ1-3; V: TRBV9; CDR3: ASSVAGGGTGNTIY
J: TRBJ1-1; V: TRBV15; CDR3: ATTVSGEAF
J: TRBJ1-4; V: TRBV19; CDR3: ASSPVQGKNEKLF